The sequence of this T cell receptor (beta chain) was determined in a study of T-cell reconstitution after alpha-beta-depleted transplantation in children. This clonotype was recorded at least ten times. As it was prepared, the TCRbeta library received unique molecular identifiers. One entry per CDR3 protein results from TCRdb running MiXCR on the PCR reads. The sample lists a few hundred thousand distinct CDR3 sequences; approximately 9.8% were seen once. The source is a human donor who donated a stem cell graft to a child with SCID. The sequencing used PBMCs from the stem cell graft donor, collected from the stem cell graft.

For the CDR3, the DNA is TGTGCCAGCAACAGGGAGGGGGGCGAAAAACTGTTTTTT. Protein product: CASNREGGEKLFF. The chain combines TRBV2 with TRBJ1-4; weak D call: TRBD1 (6 bases). This CDR3 has 13 residues. Germline V lookup: CDR1 SNHLY, CDR2 FYNNEI. Trimming removed 7 bases at V and 8 bases at J, with 14 bases between.